This record concerns one T cell receptor beta chain sequence. The data were taken from a study of regulatory T cells in long-lasting Graves disease. For TCR beta, libraries came from iRepertoire HTBI primers and Arm-PCR of CDR3 regions. TCRdb reprocessed the multiplex PCR reads via MiXCR and lists one record per CDR3 protein. The table lists some 400,000 distinct CDR3 sequences, about 16% of them singletons, with over 15% in the top ten. Germline CDR1 is MGHRA and CDR2 is YSYEKL. V was shortened by 4 bases and J by 6 bases, with 18 bases between the two germline ends. This CDR3 is 15 amino acids long. This sample's time point: newly diagnosed GD, antithyroid drugs for less than 3 months. RNA isolated from PBMCs was used to make the TCR library. Xi'an, China, was home to the endocrinology department that provided patients. The same sample was also used in a study of T cells in Graves' hyperthyroidism and ophthalmopathy. From that second work: The authors deemed Graves' hyperthyroidism stable absent ophthalmopathy progression within 18 months. Any patient presenting with uncontrolled infection, other autoimmune disease, pregnancy or lactation was left out. The TCR CDR3 was amplified in a first-round RT-PCR using the HTBI primer set.

The material sequenced was peripheral blood mononuclear cells (PBMCs), taken at new diagnosis, from a patient treated with antithyroid drugs. The origin of this receptor is a woman younger than 45 with Graves disease. This chain links TRBV4-1 with TRBJ1-2, with a weak D call TRBD1 (6 bases). The CDR3 region is CASSPRGRQDNGYTF. The CDR3 DNA is TGCGCCAGCAGCCCCCGGGGGAGACAGGACAATGGCTACACCTTC.